Presented here are 18 T cell receptor beta chains from one specimen sequenced in a study of beta chain features in type 1 diabetes. Study-wide results and limits: Across all four CD4+ subsets, people with type 1 diabetes showed modestly shorter TCRB CDR3s.

The sequenced template was cDNA made from the entire isolated RNA. Sequencing was performed with immunoSEQ multiplex PCR; in TCRdb, only in-frame clones are kept and a portion is missing. The profile covers some 47,000 clones, with roughly 47% appearing a single time and 0.13% taken by the ten largest. No antigen is known for these receptors. Material: stem cell memory CD4+ T cells from blood. These TCRs come from a man aged 25-45 years with type 1 diabetes.

This clone was seen a few times. The rearrangement joins TRBV27 to TRBJ2-3; D uncertain. The ends were cut back, 4 bases at V and 5 bases at J, with 13 bases in the middle. Germline V lookup: CDR1 MNHEY, CDR2 SMNVEV (reference sequence). The CDR3 spans 14 residues. In DNA form, the CDR3 reads TGTGCCAGCAGTTCCCCTCCGAGGCGAGATACGCAGTATTTT. Protein sequence: CASSSPPRRDTQYF.

The rearrangement links TRBV5-8 to TRBJ2-7, with 9 bases lining up with TRBD2. The V gene's germline CDR1 is SGHTS and CDR2 YDEGEE. The V and J ends lost 4 bases and 2 bases, in that order; junction bases with no gene match: 10. The CDR3 has 16 amino acids. The CDR3 region is CASSRLAALDPYEQYF. In DNA, the CDR3 is TGTGCCAGCAGCCGACTAGCGGCCCTAGACCCCTACGAGCAGTACTTC.

This chain uses TRBV15 with TRBJ1-1; 8 bases line up with TRBD1. V trimming: 3 bases; J trimming: 5 bases; junction bases outside the gene matches: 14. Germline loops: CDR1 LNHNV, CDR2 YYDKDF (reference sequence). There are 17 residues in the CDR3. The CDR3 region is CATSSYRGTLKVTEAFF. CDR3 nucleotides: TGTGCCACCAGCAGTTACAGGGGGACCCTCAAAGTGACTGAAGCTTTCTTT.

The rearrangement joins TRBV19 to TRBJ1-5; TRBD1 matches at 7 bases. Germline lookup yields CDR1 LNHDA and CDR2 SQIVND (reference sequence). Trimming at V came to 0 bases and at J to 5 bases, leaving 4 bases not matched to a gene. This CDR3 region has 15 residues. The CDR3 here is CASSIEETGYQPQHF. The CDR3 DNA reads as TGTGCCAGTAGTATAGAGGAGACAGGGTATCAGCCCCAGCATTTT.

This clone came up a few times. CDR3 sequence (DNA): TGCAGCGTGGTGTGGACAGACCCGGGCCTCGAGCAGTACTTC. As protein: CSVVWTDPGLEQYF. This chain links TRBV29-1 with TRBJ2-7; tentatively, D is TRBD1 (6 bases). The CDR3 is 14 amino acids. Per the germline V gene, CDR1 is SQVTM and CDR2 is ANQGSEA. The V end lost 6 bases, the J end lost 6 bases, and 21 bases lay between the germline ends.

This clone was counted only a few times. The rearrangement uses TRBV2 and TRBJ2-1; D gene unclear. This CDR3 is 11 amino acids long. V gave up 3 bases and J gave up 8 bases, with 5 bases separating them. Germline V CDR1 and CDR2: SNHLY, FYNNEI. The CDR3, as DNA: TGTGCCAGCAGTGATAGTTATGAGCAGTTCTTC. Protein: CASSDSYEQFF.

This chain uses TRBV18 with TRBJ2-2, with 10 bases matching TRBD2. This CDR3 is 16 amino acids long. With V trimmed by 3 bases and J by 1 base, 2 bases remained unmatched. Germline V gene data show CDR1 as KGHSH and CDR2 as LQKENI. The CDR3 loop is CASSPSSGRNTGELFF. The CDR3 coding sequence is TGTGCCAGCTCACCCTCTAGCGGGAGGAACACCGGGGAGCTGTTTTTT.

V is TRBV14 and J is TRBJ2-5; 7 nucleotides align to TRBD1. The CDR3 covers 12 residues. The trim removed 8 bases at V and 7 bases at J, leaving 7 bases unmatched. Germline CDR1 SGHDN, CDR2 FVKESK. CDR3 residues: CASGTAWGTQYF. The DNA for the CDR3 is TGTGCCAGCGGGACAGCGTGGGGGACCCAGTACTTC.

This sequence joins TRBV7-3 and TRBJ2-1; 13 bases align to TRBD2. Germline V gene sequence: CDR1 SGHTA, CDR2 FQGTGA. The CDR3 extends over 16 amino acids. Unmatched junction bases numbered 3, after V lost 0 bases and J lost 7 bases. This CDR3 is CASSLTGTSGVNEQFF. CDR3 in DNA: TGTGCCAGCAGCTTAACCGGGACTAGCGGGGTAAATGAGCAGTTCTTC.

The genes are TRBV7-8 and TRBJ2-7; D might be TRBD2 (6 bases). The CDR3 covers 15 residues. V lost 1 base and J lost 1, with 11 bases in between. CDR1 is SGHVS and CDR2 is FQNEAQ in the germline V gene. CDR3 region: CASSLEDGGSYEQYF. CDR3 nucleotide sequence: TGTGCCAGCAGCTTAGAGGATGGAGGGTCCTACGAGCAGTACTTC.

This clone was detected only a few times. The chain employs TRBV28 and TRBJ2-1; 14 bases agree with TRBD2. Germline CDR1 MDHEN, CDR2 SYDVKM. The CDR3 sequence is 16 residues long. J was trimmed by 7 bases and V by 2 bases; bases with no gene match: 4. As DNA, the CDR3 is TGTGCCAGCAGTTTACCCGGACTAGCGGGAGGAAATGAGCAGTTCTTC. It codes for CASSLPGLAGGNEQFF.

This clone was observed once. The rearrangement joins TRBV7-2 to TRBJ2-1; perhaps TRBD2 as D (5 bases). The CDR3 extends over 16 amino acids. The V end was cut by 3 bases, the J end by 1 base, with 13 bases between. Germline V gene data show CDR1 as SGHTA and CDR2 as FQGNSA. DNA for the CDR3: TGTGCCAGCAGCTTTCGTGGGAGTGCATCCTACAATGAGCAGTTCTTC. This gives the protein CASSFRGSASYNEQFF.

The J gene is TRBJ1-5, the V gene TRBV5-1, with D tentatively TRBD1 (6 bases). Germline V gene lookup returns CDR1 SGHRS and CDR2 YFSETQ. Trimming left V 4 bases short and J 3 bases short, with 11 bases between. This CDR3 has 14 amino acids. For the CDR3, the DNA is TGCGCCAGCAGCCCAGGACAGTACAATCAGCCCCAGCATTTT. This sequence encodes CASSPGQYNQPQHF.

The chain couples TRBV27 to TRBJ2-7; D is unresolved. Trimming removed 2 bases from V and 1 base from J, with 6 bases in between. Germline V gene lookup returns CDR1 MNHEY and CDR2 SMNVEV (reference sequence). The CDR3 loop spans 13 amino acids. CDR3 DNA sequence: TGTGCCAGCAGTTTAGCGCGGTCCTACGAGCAGTACTTC. This sequence encodes CASSLARSYEQYF.

This clone has a handful of counts. The rearrangement joins TRBV28 to TRBJ1-1; 7 bases fit TRBD1. CDR1 and CDR2 from the germline V gene are MDHEN and SYDVKM. The CDR3 length is 14 residues. V was clipped by 5 bases and J by 5 bases; unmatched bases: 8. CDR3 protein: CASSGGTVLTEAFF. The CDR3 nucleotides read TGTGCCAGCAGTGGGGGGACAGTATTAACTGAAGCTTTCTTT.

This clone turned up a few times. The chain uses TRBV7-2 and TRBJ1-1; D is uncertain. The CDR3 spans 12 residues. Germline lookup yields CDR1 SGHTA and CDR2 FQGNSA. Trimming pared 1 base from V and 11 bases from J, leaving 11 bases between. The CDR3 here is CASSLGVSRAFF. For the CDR3, the DNA is TGTGCCAGCAGCTTAGGAGTCAGCAGGGCTTTCTTT. Full variable domain (remainder filled in from reference TRBV7-2 and TRBJ1-1): GAGVSQSPSNKVTEKGKDVELRCDPISGHTALYWYRQSLGQGLEFLIYFQGNSAPDKSGLPSDRFSAERTGGSVSTLTIQRTQQEDSAVYLCASSLGVSRAFFGQGTRLTVV.

The chain carries TRBV4-1 and TRBJ1-5, with a weak D call TRBD1 (5 bases). Trimming pared 2 bases from V and 2 bases from J, leaving 10 bases between. Germline CDR1 reads MGHRA; CDR2 reads YSYEKL. This CDR3 comprises 15 residues. CDR3 loop: CASSQWGAGNQPQHF. The CDR3 nucleotides read TGCGCCAGCAGCCAATGGGGCGCTGGCAATCAGCCCCAGCATTTT.

This chain joins TRBV5-4 and TRBJ2-2; 10 bases agree with TRBD2. J was trimmed by 3 bases and V by 4 bases; bases with no gene match: 6. Germline lookup yields CDR1 SGHNT and CDR2 YYREEE (reference sequence). There are 16 residues in the CDR3. The CDR3 protein is CASSRGLAAYTGELFF. CDR3 nucleotides: TGTGCCAGCAGCCGAGGACTAGCGGCTTACACCGGGGAGCTGTTTTTT. The full variable domain, its missing parts supplied by reference TRBV5-4 and TRBJ2-2, is ETGVTQSPTHLIKTRGQQVTLRCSSQSGHNTVSWYQQALGQGPQFIFQYYREEENGRGNFPPRFSGLQFPNYSSELNVNALELDDSALYLCASSRGLAAYTGELFFGEGSRLTVL.